Listed below are T cell receptor beta chains from one sample, sequenced in a study of beta chain features in type 1 diabetes. Only in-frame clones appear in the TCRdb table, and some are missing; sequencing was by immunoSEQ multiplex PCR. Altogether fewer than 300,000 clones are present, 9.5% to 13% being singletons, with the ten largest covering 0.017%. Source material: naive CD4+ T cells from blood. The receptor source for this set is a man aged 25 to 40 with type 1 diabetes. Both conserved end residues are part of each CDR3. D genes are given only for firm matches. Clone size is not always given. Where it is, it says once, few, many or a class for expanded clones.

V,size,D,J,DNA,CDR3
TRBV7-9,.,.,TRBJ1-2,TGTGCCAGCAGCTCGACAGGTCTAAGAGGCTACACCTTC,CASSSTGLRGYTF
TRBV18,.,.,TRBJ2-7,TGTGCCAGCTCACCACCAGGAGCCTACGAGCAGTACTTC,CASSPPGAYEQYF
TRBV7-9,.,TRBD2,TRBJ2-5,TGTGCCAGCAGCTTGCGGGGGGCAGAGACCCAGTACTTC,CASSLRGAETQYF
TRBV9,few,TRBD2,TRBJ2-5,TGTGCCAGCAGCCTTCAAGCGGGGCACCAAGAGACCCAGTACTTC,CASSLQAGHQETQYF
TRBV29-1,few,TRBD1,TRBJ2-5,TGCAGCGTTGTTCGGCAGGGGGCTGGTGAGACCCAGTACTTC,CSVVRQGAGETQYF
TRBV19,.,TRBD1,TRBJ1-5,TGTGCCAGTAGCGGACAGGGAAGTGGAGGACAGCCCCAGCATTTT,CASSGQGSGGQPQHF
TRBV5-1,once,.,TRBJ1-1,TGCGCCAGCAGCTTCACAATGAACACTGAAGCTTTCTTT,CASSFTMNTEAFF
TRBV7-2,.,.,TRBJ2-1,TGTGCCAGCAGCTTAGCCACTAGCAGGGATGAGCAGTTCTTC,CASSLATSRDEQFF
TRBV5-1,few,TRBD1,TRBJ2-1,TGCGCCAGCAGCTTGGACAGGGGGGAGCAGTTCTTC,CASSLDRGEQFF
TRBV30,few,TRBD1,TRBJ1-5,TGTGCCTGGAGCGGGACAGTCGACATCCCCCAGCATTTT,CAWSGTVDIPQHF
TRBV2,.,.,TRBJ1-2,TGTGCCAGCAGTTCCGAGGACAGAAAGTATGGCTACACCTTC,CASSSEDRKYGYTF
TRBV18,few,.,TRBJ2-3,TGTGCCAGCTCGCCACGGGGGACTAGCACAGATACGCAGTATTTT,CASSPRGTSTDTQYF
TRBV30,few,TRBD2,TRBJ2-1,TGTGCCTGGAGTGGAGGGGGGCGGGGGGCCTACAATGAGCAGTTCTTC,CAWSGGGRGAYNEQFF
TRBV7-9,.,TRBD1,TRBJ1-2,TGTGCCAGCAGCTACAGGGGAAGGAGTGAGTTCTTTGGCTACACCTTC,CASSYRGRSEFFGYTF
TRBV5-1,.,.,TRBJ1-3,TGCGCCAGCAGCTTGGGGCAGGGGAGCTCTGGAAACACCATATATTTT,CASSLGQGSSGNTIYF
TRBV2,few,.,TRBJ1-4,TGTGCCAGCAGCCTAAGAGGTGGATTTGAAAAACTGTTTTTT,CASSLRGGFEKLFF
TRBV5-1,.,.,TRBJ2-3,TGCGCCAGCAGCGTGGGGAGGAGCACAGATACGCAGTATTTT,CASSVGRSTDTQYF
TRBV4-1,.,TRBD2,TRBJ2-3,TGCGCCAGCAGCCAAGGGACTAGCGGTAGCACAGATACGCAGTATTTT,CASSQGTSGSTDTQYF